The clone carrying this T cell receptor beta chain has a count of ten or more. CDR1 and CDR2 (germline): KGHSH, LQKENI. The V gene lost 2 bases and the J gene lost 4 bases, with 12 bases spanning the gap. This CDR3 comprises 14 residues. The sample originates from a study of neurological immune-mediated disorders. TCRdb analysed the 5' RACE reads with MiXCR anew, one entry per CDR3 protein. The data hold about 74,000 distinct CDR3 sequences, with 5.2% observed a single time. V gene TRBV18 combines with J gene TRBJ2-7, with D possibly matching TRBD1 (6 bases). What was sequenced was PBMCs. The clonotype was recovered from a man aged 18 to 30 with multiple sclerosis. CDR3 DNA: TGTGCCAGCTCACCAATCGGCAGGGGTTACGAGCAGTACTTC. It is translated as CASSPIGRGYEQYF.